This T cell receptor (beta chain) appears in the sequencing data of a study of blood T cell repertoires in COVID-19. Overall study context: From T cells, B-cell-depleted T cells, or PBMCs came the material, which was cDNA or gDNA.

Authors' analysis steps: How many nucleated cells were present was estimated from reference gene primer amplification. Method: immunoSEQ multiplex PCR; TCRdb's copy keeps in-frame clones and lacks some. V and J calls plus clone size are reproduced from that table; the DNA served to infer D and trimming. The sample yields approximately 170,000 clones, 80% to 85% seen once. In this sample, this clone turned up once. With 3 bases removed from V and 10 bases from J, the gap between germline ends came to 10 bases. Germline CDR1 and CDR2: GTSNPN and SVGIG (reference sequence). This CDR3 is built from 11 residues.

The chain recombines TRBV30 with TRBJ1-3; D might be TRBD1 (5 bases). This TCR came from a human donor with acute or convalescent COVID-19. The donor label of this sample is uncertain. Input material: peripheral blood. CDR3 region: CAWSGGSTIYF. The CDR3 DNA reads as TGTGCCTGGAGCGGGGGGAGTACCATATATTTT.